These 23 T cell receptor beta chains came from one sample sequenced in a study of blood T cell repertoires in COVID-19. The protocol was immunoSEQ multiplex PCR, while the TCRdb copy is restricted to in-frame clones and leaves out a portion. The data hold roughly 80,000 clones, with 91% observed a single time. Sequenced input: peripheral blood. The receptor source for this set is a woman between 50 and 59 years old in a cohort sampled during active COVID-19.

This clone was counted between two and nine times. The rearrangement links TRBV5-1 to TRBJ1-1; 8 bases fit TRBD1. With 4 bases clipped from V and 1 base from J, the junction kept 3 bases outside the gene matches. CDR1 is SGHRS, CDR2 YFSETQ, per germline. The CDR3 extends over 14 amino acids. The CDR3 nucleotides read TGCGCCAGCAGCCCGACAGGGGCGAACACTGAAGCTTTCTTT. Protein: CASSPTGANTEAFF.

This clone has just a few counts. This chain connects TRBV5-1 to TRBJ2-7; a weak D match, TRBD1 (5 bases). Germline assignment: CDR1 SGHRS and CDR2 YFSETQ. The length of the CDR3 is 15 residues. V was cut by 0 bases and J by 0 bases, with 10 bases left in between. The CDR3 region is CASSLGQMSSYEQYF. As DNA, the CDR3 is TGCGCCAGCAGCTTGGGACAGATGAGCTCCTACGAGCAGTACTTC.

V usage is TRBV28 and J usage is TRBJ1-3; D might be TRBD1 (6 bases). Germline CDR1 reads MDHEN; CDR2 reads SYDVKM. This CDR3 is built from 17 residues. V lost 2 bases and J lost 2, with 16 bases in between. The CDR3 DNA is TGTGCCAGCAGTTTAGGAACAGGGCCTAAAGCTGGAAACACCATATATTTT. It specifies CASSLGTGPKAGNTIYF. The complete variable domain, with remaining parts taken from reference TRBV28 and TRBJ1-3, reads DVKVTQSSRYLVKRTGEKVFLECVQDMDHENMFWYRQDPGLGLRLIYFSYDVKMKEKGDIPEGYSVSREKKERFSLILESASTNQTSMYLCASSLGTGPKAGNTIYFGEGSWLTVV.

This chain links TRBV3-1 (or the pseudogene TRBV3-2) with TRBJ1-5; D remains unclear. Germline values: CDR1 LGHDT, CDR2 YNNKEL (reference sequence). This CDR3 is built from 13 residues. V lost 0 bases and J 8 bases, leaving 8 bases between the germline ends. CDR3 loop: CASSQEVEKPQHF. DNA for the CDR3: TGTGCCAGCAGCCAAGAAGTGGAGAAGCCCCAGCATTTT.

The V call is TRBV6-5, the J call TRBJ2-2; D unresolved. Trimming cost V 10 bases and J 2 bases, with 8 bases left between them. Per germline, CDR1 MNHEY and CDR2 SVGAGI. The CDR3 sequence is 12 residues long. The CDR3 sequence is CATGANTGELFF. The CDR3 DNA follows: TGTGCCACCGGAGCCAACACCGGGGAGCTGTTTTTT.

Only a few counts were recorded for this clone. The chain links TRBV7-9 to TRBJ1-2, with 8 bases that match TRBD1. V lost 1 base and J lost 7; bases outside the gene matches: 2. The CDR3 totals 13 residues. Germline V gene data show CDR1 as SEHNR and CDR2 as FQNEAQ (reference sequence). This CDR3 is CASSLGTGFGYTF. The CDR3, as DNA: TGTGCCAGCAGCTTAGGGACAGGGTTTGGCTACACCTTC.

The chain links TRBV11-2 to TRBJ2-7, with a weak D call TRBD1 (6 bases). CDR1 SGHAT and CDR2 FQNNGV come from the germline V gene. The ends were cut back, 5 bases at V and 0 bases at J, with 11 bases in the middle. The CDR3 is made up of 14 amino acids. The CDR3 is CASSTQGNSYEQYF. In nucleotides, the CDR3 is TGTGCCAGCAGCACCCAGGGGAACTCCTACGAGCAGTACTTC.

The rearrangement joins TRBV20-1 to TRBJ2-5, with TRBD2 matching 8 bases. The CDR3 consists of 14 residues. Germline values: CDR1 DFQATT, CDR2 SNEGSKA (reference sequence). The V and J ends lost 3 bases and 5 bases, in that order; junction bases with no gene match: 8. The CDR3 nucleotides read TGCAGTGCTAGTTCGGGGGGGGGTTCGGAGACCCAGTACTTC. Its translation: CSASSGGGSETQYF.

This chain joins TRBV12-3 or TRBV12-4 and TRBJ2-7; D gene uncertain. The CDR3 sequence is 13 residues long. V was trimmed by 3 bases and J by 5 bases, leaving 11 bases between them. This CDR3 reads CASSLHGSDEQYF. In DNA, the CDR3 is TGTGCCAGCAGTTTGCACGGAAGCGACGAGCAGTACTTC.

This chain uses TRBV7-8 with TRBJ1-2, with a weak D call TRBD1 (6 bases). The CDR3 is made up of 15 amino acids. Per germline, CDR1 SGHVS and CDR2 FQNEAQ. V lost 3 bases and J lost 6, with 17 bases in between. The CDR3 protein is CASSFRDTAGDGYTF. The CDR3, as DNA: TGTGCCAGCAGCTTCCGGGACACCGCTGGGGATGGCTACACCTTC. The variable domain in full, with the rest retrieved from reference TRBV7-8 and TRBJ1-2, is GAGVSQSPRYKVAKRGQDVALRCDPISGHVSLFWYQQALGQGPEFLTYFQNEAQLDKSGLPSDRFFAERPEGSVSTLKIQRTQQEDSAVYLCASSFRDTAGDGYTFGSGTRLTVV.

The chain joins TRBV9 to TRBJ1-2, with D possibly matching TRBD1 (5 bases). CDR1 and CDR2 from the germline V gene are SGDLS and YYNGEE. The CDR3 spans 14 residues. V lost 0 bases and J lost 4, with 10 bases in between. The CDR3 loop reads CASSVAPDSYGYTF. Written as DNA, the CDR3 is TGTGCCAGCAGCGTAGCTCCCGACAGCTATGGCTACACCTTC. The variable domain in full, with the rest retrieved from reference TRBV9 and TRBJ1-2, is DSGVTQTPKHLITATGQRVTLRCSPRSGDLSVYWYQQSLDQGLQFLIQYYNGEERAKGNILERFSAQQFPDLHSELNLSSLELGDSALYFCASSVAPDSYGYTFGSGTRLTVV.

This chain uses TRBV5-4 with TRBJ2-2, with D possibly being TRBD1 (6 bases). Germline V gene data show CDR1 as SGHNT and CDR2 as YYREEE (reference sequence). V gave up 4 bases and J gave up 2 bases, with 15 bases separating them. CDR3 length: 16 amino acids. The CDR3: CASSTKKQGNTGELFF. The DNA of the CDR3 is TGTGCCAGCAGCACGAAGAAACAGGGAAACACCGGGGAGCTGTTTTTT.

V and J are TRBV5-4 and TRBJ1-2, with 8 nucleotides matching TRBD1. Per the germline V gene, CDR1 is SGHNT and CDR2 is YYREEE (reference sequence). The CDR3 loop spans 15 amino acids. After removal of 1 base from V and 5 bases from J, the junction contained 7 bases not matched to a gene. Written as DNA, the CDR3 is TGTGCCAGCAGCTTGTCTCAGGGGGCCGTTTATGGCTACACCTTC. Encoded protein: CASSLSQGAVYGYTF.

The CDR3 is CASSPRDTDLTETQYF. In DNA form, the CDR3 reads TGTGCCAGCAGCCCCCGCGACACAGATTTGACCGAGACCCAGTACTTC. This chain connects TRBV3-1 (or the pseudogene TRBV3-2) to TRBJ2-5, with D unclear. CDR1 LGHDT and CDR2 YNNKEL come from the germline V gene (reference sequence). The CDR3 is 16 residues long. Trimming shortened V by 4 bases and J by 5 bases, and 20 bases separated the two germline ends.

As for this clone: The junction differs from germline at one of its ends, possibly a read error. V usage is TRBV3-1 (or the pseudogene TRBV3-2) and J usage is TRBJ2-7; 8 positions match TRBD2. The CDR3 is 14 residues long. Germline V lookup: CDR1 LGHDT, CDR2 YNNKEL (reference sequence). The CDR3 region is CASRFSGNSYGQYF. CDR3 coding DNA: TGTGCCAGCAGATTTAGCGGGAACTCCTACGGGCAGTACTTC.

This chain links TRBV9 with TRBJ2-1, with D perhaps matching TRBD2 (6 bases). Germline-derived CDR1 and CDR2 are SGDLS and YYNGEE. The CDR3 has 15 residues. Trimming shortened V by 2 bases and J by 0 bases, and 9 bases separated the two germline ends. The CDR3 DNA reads TGTGCCAGCAGCGTTAGCGGAAGCTCCTACAATGAGCAGTTCTTC. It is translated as CASSVSGSSYNEQFF.

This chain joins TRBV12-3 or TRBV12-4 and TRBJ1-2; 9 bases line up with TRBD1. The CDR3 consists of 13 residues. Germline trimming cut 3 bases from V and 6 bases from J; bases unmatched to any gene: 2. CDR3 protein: CASSLGQGNGYTF. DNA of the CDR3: TGTGCCAGCAGTTTGGGACAGGGAAATGGCTACACCTTC.

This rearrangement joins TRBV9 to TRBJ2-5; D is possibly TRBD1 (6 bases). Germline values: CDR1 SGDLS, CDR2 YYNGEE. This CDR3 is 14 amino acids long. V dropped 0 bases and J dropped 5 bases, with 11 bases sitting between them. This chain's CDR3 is CASSVGGREETQYF. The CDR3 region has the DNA TGTGCCAGCAGCGTAGGGGGGCGTGAGGAGACCCAGTACTTC. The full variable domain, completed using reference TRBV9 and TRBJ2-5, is DSGVTQTPKHLITATGQRVTLRCSPRSGDLSVYWYQQSLDQGLQFLIQYYNGEERAKGNILERFSAQQFPDLHSELNLSSLELGDSALYFCASSVGGREETQYFGPGTRLLVL.

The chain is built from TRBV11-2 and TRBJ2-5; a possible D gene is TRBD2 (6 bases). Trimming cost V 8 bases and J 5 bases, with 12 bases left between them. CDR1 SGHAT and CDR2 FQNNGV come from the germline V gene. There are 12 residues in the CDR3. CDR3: CASGYGGETQYF. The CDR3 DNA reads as TGTGCCAGCGGATATGGGGGGGAGACCCAGTACTTC.

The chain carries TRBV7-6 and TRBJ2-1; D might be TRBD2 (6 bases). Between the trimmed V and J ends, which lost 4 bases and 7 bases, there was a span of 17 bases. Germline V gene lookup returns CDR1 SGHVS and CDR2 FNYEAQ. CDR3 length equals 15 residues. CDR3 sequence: CASSSTDIRGNEQFF. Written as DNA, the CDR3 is TGTGCCAGCAGCTCAACAGACATCCGGGGGAATGAGCAGTTCTTC.

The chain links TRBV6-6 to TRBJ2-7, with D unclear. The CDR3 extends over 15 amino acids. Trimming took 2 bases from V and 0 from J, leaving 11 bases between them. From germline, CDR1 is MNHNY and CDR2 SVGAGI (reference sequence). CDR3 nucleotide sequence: TGTGCCAGCAGTTACGTATCCCGCAGCTCCTACGAGCAGTACTTC. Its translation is CASSYVSRSSYEQYF.

CDR3 sequence (DNA): TGTGCCAGCAGTGAACACCGGGACAGGCTTCGGTATTTT. As protein: CASSEHRDRLRYF. The chain carries TRBV2 and TRBJ2-3; 8 bases line up with TRBD1. J gave up 14 bases and V 2 bases, and 9 bases lay outside the gene matches. The CDR3 runs 13 residues. Germline assignment: CDR1 SNHLY and CDR2 FYNNEI.

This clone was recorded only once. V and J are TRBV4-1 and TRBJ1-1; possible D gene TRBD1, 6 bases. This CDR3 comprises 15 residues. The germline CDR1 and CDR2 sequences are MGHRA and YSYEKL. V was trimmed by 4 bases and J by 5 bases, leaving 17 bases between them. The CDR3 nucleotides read TGCGCCAGCAGCCCAAAGCAACCCAGGGGAACTGAAGCTTTCTTT. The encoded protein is CASSPKQPRGTEAFF.